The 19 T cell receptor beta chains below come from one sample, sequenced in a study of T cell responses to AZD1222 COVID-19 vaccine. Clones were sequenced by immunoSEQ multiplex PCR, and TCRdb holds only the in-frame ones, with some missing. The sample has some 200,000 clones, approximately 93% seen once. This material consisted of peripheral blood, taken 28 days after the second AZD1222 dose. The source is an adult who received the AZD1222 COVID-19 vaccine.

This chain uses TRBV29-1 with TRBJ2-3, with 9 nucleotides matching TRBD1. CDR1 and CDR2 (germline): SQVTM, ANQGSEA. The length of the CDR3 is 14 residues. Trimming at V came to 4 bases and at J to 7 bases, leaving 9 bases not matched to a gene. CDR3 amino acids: CSVAVGTGPHTQYF. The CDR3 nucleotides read TGCAGCGTTGCGGTGGGGACAGGGCCTCATACGCAGTATTTT.

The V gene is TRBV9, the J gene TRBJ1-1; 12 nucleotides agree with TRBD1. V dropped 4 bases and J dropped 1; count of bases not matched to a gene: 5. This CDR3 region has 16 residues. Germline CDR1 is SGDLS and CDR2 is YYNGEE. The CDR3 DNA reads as TGTGCCAGCAGCCCCGGGACAGGGGGCTGGAACACTGAAGCTTTCTTT. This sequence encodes CASSPGTGGWNTEAFF.

CDR3 in DNA: TGTGCCAGCCAACTGACAGGTAATCAGCCCCAGCATTTT. Protein: CASQLTGNQPQHF. The genes are TRBV12-3 or TRBV12-4 and TRBJ1-5, with a possible D match to TRBD1 (6 bases). The CDR3 has 13 amino acids. Deletions cut 8 bases from V and 4 bases from J, with 12 bases between.

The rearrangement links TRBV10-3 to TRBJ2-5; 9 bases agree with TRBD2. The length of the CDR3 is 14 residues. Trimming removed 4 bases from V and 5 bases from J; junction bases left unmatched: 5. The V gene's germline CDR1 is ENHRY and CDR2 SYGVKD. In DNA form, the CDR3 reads TGTGCCATCAGTGCAGGCGGGGGGGCGGAGACCCAGTACTTC. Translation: CAISAGGGAETQYF.

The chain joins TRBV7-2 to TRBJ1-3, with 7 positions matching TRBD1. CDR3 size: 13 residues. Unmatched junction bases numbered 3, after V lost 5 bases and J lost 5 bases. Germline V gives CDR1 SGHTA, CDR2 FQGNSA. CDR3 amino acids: CASSTQGRNTIYF. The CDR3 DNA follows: TGTGCCAGCAGCACACAGGGGCGAAACACCATATATTTT.

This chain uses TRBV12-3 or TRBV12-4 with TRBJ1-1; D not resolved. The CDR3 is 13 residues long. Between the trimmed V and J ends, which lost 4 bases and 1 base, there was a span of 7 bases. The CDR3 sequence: CASSWAANTEAFF. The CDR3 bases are TGTGCCAGCAGTTGGGCGGCGAACACTGAAGCTTTCTTT.

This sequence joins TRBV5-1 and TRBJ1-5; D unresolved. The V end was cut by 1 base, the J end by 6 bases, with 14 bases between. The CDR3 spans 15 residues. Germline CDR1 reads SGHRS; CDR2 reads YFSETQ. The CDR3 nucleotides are TGCGCCAGCAGCTTGATAGGCGGGTCCAGTCAGCCCCAGCATTTT. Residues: CASSLIGGSSQPQHF.

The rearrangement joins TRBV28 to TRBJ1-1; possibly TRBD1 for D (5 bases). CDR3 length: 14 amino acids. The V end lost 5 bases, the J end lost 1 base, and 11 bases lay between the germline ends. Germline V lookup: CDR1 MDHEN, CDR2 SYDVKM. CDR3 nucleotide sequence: TGTGCCAGCAGTGCGCCACAGGCGAACACTGAAGCTTTCTTT. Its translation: CASSAPQANTEAFF.

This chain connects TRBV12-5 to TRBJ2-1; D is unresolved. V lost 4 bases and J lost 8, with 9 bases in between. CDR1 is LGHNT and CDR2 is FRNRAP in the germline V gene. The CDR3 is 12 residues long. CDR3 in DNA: TGTGCTAGTGGTTCGGTTTTACATGAGCAGTTCTTC. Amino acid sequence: CASGSVLHEQFF.

CDR3 sequence (DNA): TGTGCCAGCAGTTTTTTAACACCAAATAACTATGGCTACACCTTC. Translating gives CASSFLTPNNYGYTF. This sequence joins TRBV28 and TRBJ1-2; D ambiguous. Deletions cut 3 bases from V and 1 base from J, with 12 bases between. CDR1 is MDHEN and CDR2 is SYDVKM in the germline V gene. The CDR3 runs to 15 residues.

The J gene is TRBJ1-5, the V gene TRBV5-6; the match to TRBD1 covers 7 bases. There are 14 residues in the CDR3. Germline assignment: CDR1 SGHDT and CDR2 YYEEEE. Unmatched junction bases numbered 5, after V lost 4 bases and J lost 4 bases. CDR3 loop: CASSRTGPNQPQHF. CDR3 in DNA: TGTGCCAGCAGCCGGACAGGCCCAAATCAGCCCCAGCATTTT.

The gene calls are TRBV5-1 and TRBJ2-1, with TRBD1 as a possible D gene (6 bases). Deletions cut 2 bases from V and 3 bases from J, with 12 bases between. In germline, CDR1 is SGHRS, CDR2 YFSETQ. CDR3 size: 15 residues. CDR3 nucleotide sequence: TGCGCCAGCAGCTTAAGGCAGGGGCGCTACAATGAGCAGTTCTTC. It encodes CASSLRQGRYNEQFF.

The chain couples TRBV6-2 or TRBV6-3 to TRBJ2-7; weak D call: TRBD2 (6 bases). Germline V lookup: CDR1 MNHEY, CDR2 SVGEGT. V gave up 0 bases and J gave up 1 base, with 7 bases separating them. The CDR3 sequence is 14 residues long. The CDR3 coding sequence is TGTGCCAGCAGTTACTCCGGGGGTTCCTACGAGCAGTACTTC. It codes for CASSYSGGSYEQYF.

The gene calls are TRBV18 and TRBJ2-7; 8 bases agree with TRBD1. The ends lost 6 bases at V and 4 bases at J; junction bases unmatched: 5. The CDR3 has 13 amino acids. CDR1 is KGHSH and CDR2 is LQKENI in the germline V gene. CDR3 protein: CASSLTGEYEQYF. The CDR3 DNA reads TGTGCCAGCTCGTTGACAGGGGAGTACGAGCAGTACTTC.

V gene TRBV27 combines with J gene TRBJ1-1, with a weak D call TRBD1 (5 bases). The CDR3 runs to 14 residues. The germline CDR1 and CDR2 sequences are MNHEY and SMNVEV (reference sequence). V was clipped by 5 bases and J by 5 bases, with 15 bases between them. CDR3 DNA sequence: TGTGCCAGCAGTGGCGGGGTCCGGGGGACTGAAGCTTTCTTT. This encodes CASSGGVRGTEAFF.

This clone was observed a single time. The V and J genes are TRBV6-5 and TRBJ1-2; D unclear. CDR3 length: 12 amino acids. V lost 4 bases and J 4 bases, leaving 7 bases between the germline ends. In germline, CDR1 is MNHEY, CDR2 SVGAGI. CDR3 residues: CASSSAPYGYTF. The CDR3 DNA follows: TGTGCCAGCAGTTCCGCACCCTATGGCTACACCTTC.

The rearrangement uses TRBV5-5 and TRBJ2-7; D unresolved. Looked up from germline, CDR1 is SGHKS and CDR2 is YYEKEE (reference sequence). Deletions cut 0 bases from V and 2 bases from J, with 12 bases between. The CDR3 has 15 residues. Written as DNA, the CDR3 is TGTGCCAGCAGCTTGGAATCCACCCAGACCTACGAGCAGTACTTC. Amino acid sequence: CASSLESTQTYEQYF.

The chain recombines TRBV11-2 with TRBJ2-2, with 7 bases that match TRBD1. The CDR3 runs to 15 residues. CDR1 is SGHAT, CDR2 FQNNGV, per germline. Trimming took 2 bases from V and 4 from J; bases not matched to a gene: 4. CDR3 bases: TGTGCCAGCAGCTTAACCAGGGGGAGCACCGGGGAGCTGTTTTTT. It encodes CASSLTRGSTGELFF.

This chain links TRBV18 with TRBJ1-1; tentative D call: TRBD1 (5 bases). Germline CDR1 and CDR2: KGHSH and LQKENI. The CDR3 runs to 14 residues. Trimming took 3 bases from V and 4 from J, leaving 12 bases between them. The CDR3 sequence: CASSPQGDSTEAFF. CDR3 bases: TGTGCCAGCTCACCGCAGGGTGATTCCACTGAAGCTTTCTTT. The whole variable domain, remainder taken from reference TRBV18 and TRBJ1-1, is NAGVMQNPRHLVRRRGQEARLRCSPMKGHSHVYWYRQLPEEGLKFMVYLQKENIIDESGMPKERFSAEFPKEGPSILRIQQVVRGDSAAYFCASSPQGDSTEAFFGQGTRLTVV.